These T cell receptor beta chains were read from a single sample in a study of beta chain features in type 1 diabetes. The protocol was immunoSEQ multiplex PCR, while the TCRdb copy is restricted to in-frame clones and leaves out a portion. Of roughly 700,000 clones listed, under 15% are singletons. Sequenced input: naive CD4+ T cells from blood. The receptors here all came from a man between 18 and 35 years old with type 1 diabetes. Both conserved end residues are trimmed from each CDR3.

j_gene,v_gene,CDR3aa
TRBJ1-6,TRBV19,ASIGTGVNSPLH
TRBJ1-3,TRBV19,ASSTGQGSSGNTIY
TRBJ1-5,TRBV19,ASSMFGDQPQH
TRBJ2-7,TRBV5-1,ASSLGEGQEY
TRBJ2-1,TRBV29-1,SVEKTSGGASRYNEQF
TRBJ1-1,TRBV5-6,ASSPLGAGARNTEAF
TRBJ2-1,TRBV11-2,ASSLVRVSQQF
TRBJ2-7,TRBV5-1,ASSLSWRQPSYEQY
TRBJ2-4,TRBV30,AWSVSTGAGIQY
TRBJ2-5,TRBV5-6,ASSLGTIKETQY
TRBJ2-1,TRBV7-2,ASSSLGGANNEQF
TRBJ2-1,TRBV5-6,ASSRLPGGWNGEQF
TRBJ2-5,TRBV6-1,ASSERTGQETQY
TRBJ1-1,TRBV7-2,ASSLAGGVVEAF
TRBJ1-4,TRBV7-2,ASSLDTLEKLF
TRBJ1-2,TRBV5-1,ASSPSTDGYT
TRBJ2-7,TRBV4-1,ASSHSSSAASYEQY
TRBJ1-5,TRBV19,ASSIGGRSNQPQH